Presented here are 32 T cell receptor beta chains from one specimen sequenced in a study of T cell changes during pregnancy in multiple sclerosis. Data came from immunoSEQ multiplex PCR; TCRdb stores just in-frame clones and leaves some out. The sample includes about 16,000 clones, 95% to 96% of them seen just once. Source: peripheral blood, taken in the third trimester of pregnancy. The source is a female donor with multiple sclerosis, enrolled in a pregnancy study.

The CDR3: CATSRTPVTYPYEQYF. The DNA of the CDR3 is TGTGCCACCAGCAGAACCCCCGTGACATACCCCTACGAGCAGTACTTC. The chain combines TRBV15 with TRBJ2-7, with D unresolved. Germline CDR1 reads LNHNV; CDR2 reads YYDKDF (reference sequence). V was trimmed by 2 bases and J by 2 bases, leaving 16 bases between them. This CDR3 has 16 amino acids.

This clone was recorded only once. The chain employs TRBV18 and TRBJ1-3, with TRBD1 as a possible D gene (6 bases). CDR1 is KGHSH, CDR2 LQKENI, per germline. Trimming removed 1 base from V and 4 bases from J, with 14 bases in between. CDR3 length: 16 amino acids. CDR3 amino acids: CASSPLPGARGNTIYF. The CDR3 DNA sequence: TGTGCCAGCTCACCACTTCCAGGGGCACGAGGAAACACCATATATTTT.

This chain uses TRBV2 with TRBJ1-1; TRBD1 is a possible D gene (5 bases). CDR3 length equals 14 residues. Germline CDR1 reads SNHLY; CDR2 reads FYNNEI. Trimming stripped 4 bases from V and 4 bases from J, with 13 bases between. The CDR3 region is CASSVGLGVTEAFF. CDR3 sequence (DNA): TGTGCCAGCAGTGTGGGCCTAGGGGTCACTGAAGCTTTCTTT.

The V call is TRBV6-6, the J call TRBJ1-1; 7 bases agree with TRBD1. Trimming at V came to 5 bases and at J to 0 bases, leaving 6 bases not matched to a gene. The CDR3 covers 15 residues. Germline values: CDR1 MNHNY, CDR2 SVGAGI (reference sequence). The CDR3 DNA follows: TGTGCCAGCAGTCCTCCGGGACAGATGAACACTGAAGCTTTCTTT. The encoded protein is CASSPPGQMNTEAFF.

The CDR3 sequence: CATSGRVSGANVLTF. The CDR3 DNA is TGTGCCACCAGCGGTCGGGTCTCTGGGGCCAACGTCCTGACTTTC. The chain carries TRBV15 and TRBJ2-6; D unresolved. The CDR3 is made up of 15 amino acids. Germline V gives CDR1 LNHNV, CDR2 YYDKDF (reference sequence). V lost 5 bases to trimming and J lost 0 bases, with 8 bases between them.

The chain joins TRBV29-1 to TRBJ2-6; no firm D call. The CDR3 contains 15 residues. Per the germline V gene, CDR1 is SQVTM and CDR2 is ANQGSEA. Trimming pared 2 bases from V and 2 bases from J, leaving 10 bases between. Here the CDR3 DNA reads TGCAGCGTTGAAATAGGAGCCACTGGGGCCAACGTCCTGACTTTC. This gives the protein CSVEIGATGANVLTF.

J is TRBJ2-3 and V is TRBV9; TRBD2 matches 10 bases. J lost 0 bases, V lost 0 bases, and 7 bases had no gene match. The CDR3 sequence is 18 residues long. The germline V gene encodes CDR1 SGDLS and CDR2 YYNGEE. The CDR3 loop reads CASSVAPSTSGSTDTQYF. CDR3 coding DNA: TGTGCCAGCAGCGTAGCTCCCTCGACTAGCGGGAGCACAGATACGCAGTATTTT.

The rearrangement links TRBV15 to TRBJ2-7, with D perhaps TRBD1 (5 bases). CDR3 length equals 14 residues. The germline CDR1 and CDR2 sequences are LNHNV and YYDKDF (reference sequence). V dropped 3 bases and J dropped 5 bases, with 14 bases sitting between them. The CDR3 sequence is CATSSRVTGNEQYF. DNA for the CDR3: TGTGCCACCAGCAGCAGGGTAACAGGAAACGAGCAGTACTTC.

The chain links TRBV5-1 to TRBJ2-1; 7 nucleotides align to TRBD2. The CDR3 covers 15 residues. Germline lookup yields CDR1 SGHRS and CDR2 YFSETQ. V dropped 0 bases and J dropped 6; count of bases not matched to a gene: 6. CDR3 bases: TGCGCCAGCAGCTTGGAGGGACTACCTCTCAATGAGCAGTTCTTC. The encoded protein is CASSLEGLPLNEQFF. The full variable domain, rest sourced from reference TRBV5-1 and TRBJ2-1, is KAGVTQTPRYLIKTRGQQVTLSCSPISGHRSVSWYQQTPGQGLQFLFEYFSETQRNKGNFPGRFSGRQFSNSRSEMNVSTLELGDSALYLCASSLEGLPLNEQFFGPGTRLTVL.

The chain uses TRBV6-1 and TRBJ2-2; D call uncertain. This CDR3 has 14 amino acids. Germline V gives CDR1 MNHNS, CDR2 SASEGT. V was pared by 6 bases and J by 4 bases, with 12 bases between. The CDR3 region has the DNA TGTGCCAGCAGCCTAGACCCGGTCACCGGGGAGCTGTTTTTT. Amino acids: CASSLDPVTGELFF.

V gene TRBV29-1 combines with J gene TRBJ2-4; 7 nucleotides line up with TRBD1. The germline CDR1 and CDR2 sequences are SQVTM and ANQGSEA. The CDR3 is made up of 12 amino acids. After removal of 5 bases from V and 12 bases from J, the junction contained 10 bases not matched to a gene. CDR3 in DNA: TGCAGCGTTTTAGGGGGCATGTCGGCTCAGTACTTC. The encoded protein is CSVLGGMSAQYF. The variable domain in full, with the rest retrieved from reference TRBV29-1 and TRBJ2-4, is SAVISQKPSRDICQRGTSLTIQCQVDSQVTMMFWYRQQPGQSLTLIATANQGSEATYESGFVIDKFPISRPNLTFSTLTVSNMSPEDSSIYLCSVLGGMSAQYFGAGTRLSVL.

The rearrangement links TRBV29-1 to TRBJ1-5, with 9 bases that match TRBD1. The V and J ends lost 7 bases and 4 bases, in that order; junction bases with no gene match: 8. The germline CDR1 and CDR2 sequences are SQVTM and ANQGSEA. This CDR3 has 14 amino acids. CDR3 in amino acids: CSARGQGENQPQHF. DNA for the CDR3: TGCAGCGCGAGGGGACAGGGAGAGAATCAGCCCCAGCATTTT.

The rearrangement joins TRBV4-1 to TRBJ2-7, with 12 bases that match TRBD2. This CDR3 contains 15 residues. V lost 4 bases to trimming and J lost 0 bases; unmatched junction nucleotides: 1. The germline CDR1 and CDR2 sequences are MGHRA and YSYEKL. The CDR3 spells CASSLTSGSSYEQYF. The CDR3 bases are TGCGCCAGCAGCCTGACTAGCGGGAGCTCCTACGAGCAGTACTTC.

The V call is TRBV30, the J call TRBJ1-5; tentatively, D is TRBD1 (5 bases). Trimming left V 0 bases short and J 13 bases short, with 13 bases between. CDR1 is GTSNPN, CDR2 SVGIG, per germline (reference sequence). The CDR3 has 12 residues. The CDR3 nucleotides read TGTGCCTGGAGTGTAGCGGGGACCCCTCAGCATTTT. It encodes CAWSVAGTPQHF.

The V and J genes are TRBV9 and TRBJ2-3, with a weak D call TRBD2 (7 bases). Per the germline V gene, CDR1 is SGDLS and CDR2 is YYNGEE. The CDR3 is made up of 13 amino acids. With 1 base removed from V and 6 bases from J, the gap between germline ends came to 9 bases. CDR3 protein: CASSVRGADTQYF. In nucleotides, the CDR3 is TGTGCCAGCAGCGTACGGGGGGCGGATACGCAGTATTTT.

The chain has TRBV6-1 and TRBJ2-3; 7 bases match TRBD2. With 9 bases clipped from V and 1 base from J, the junction kept 4 bases outside the gene matches. The CDR3 length is 13 residues. CDR1 MNHNS and CDR2 SASEGT come from the germline V gene. CDR3 loop: CASNAGGTDTQYF. The CDR3 DNA is TGTGCCAGTAACGCGGGGGGCACAGATACGCAGTATTTT.

The chain carries TRBV5-1 and TRBJ1-1; 9 bases are shared with TRBD1. V dropped 0 bases and J dropped 2; count of bases not matched to a gene: 5. The CDR3 length is 16 residues. Looked up from germline, CDR1 is SGHRS and CDR2 is YFSETQ. CDR3 residues: CASSLGVTGGNTEAFF. Here the CDR3 DNA reads TGCGCCAGCAGCTTGGGTGTGACAGGGGGTAACACTGAAGCTTTCTTT. Full variable domain (rest looked up from reference TRBV5-1 and TRBJ1-1): KAGVTQTPRYLIKTRGQQVTLSCSPISGHRSVSWYQQTPGQGLQFLFEYFSETQRNKGNFPGRFSGRQFSNSRSEMNVSTLELGDSALYLCASSLGVTGGNTEAFFGQGTRLTVV.

The CDR3 DNA reads as TGTGCCATTTCGAGAGGGAATGGAAACACCATATATTTT. It codes for CAISRGNGNTIYF. The V call is TRBV19, the J call TRBJ1-3, with no clear D. There are 13 residues in the CDR3. V gave up 10 bases and J gave up 3 bases, with 13 bases separating them. Germline loops: CDR1 LNHDA, CDR2 SQIVND (reference sequence).

The chain recombines TRBV18 with TRBJ1-3, with 9 nucleotides matching TRBD1. Germline V gene sequence: CDR1 KGHSH, CDR2 LQKENI. The CDR3 has 15 amino acids. V was pared by 2 bases and J by 2 bases, with 1 base of the junction left unmatched. This CDR3 is CASSPRDRAGNTIYF. The CDR3 bases are TGTGCCAGCTCACCAAGGGACAGGGCTGGAAACACCATATATTTT. The full variable domain, in which reference TRBV18 and TRBJ1-3 provide the parts outside the CDR3, is NAGVMQNPRHLVRRRGQEARLRCSPMKGHSHVYWYRQLPEEGLKFMVYLQKENIIDESGMPKERFSAEFPKEGPSILRIQQVVRGDSAAYFCASSPRDRAGNTIYFGEGSWLTVV.

The chain is built from TRBV4-1 and TRBJ1-5; no clear D. The CDR3 has 12 residues. Germline CDR1 is MGHRA and CDR2 is YSYEKL. V was cut by 1 base and J by 6 bases, with 4 bases left in between. Here the CDR3 reads CASSQAGQPQHF. The CDR3 DNA reads as TGCGCCAGCAGCCAAGCCGGTCAGCCCCAGCATTTT.

V usage is TRBV6-1 and J usage is TRBJ1-2; 10 bases are shared with TRBD1. V was clipped by 3 bases and J by 2 bases; unmatched bases: 3. The CDR3 has 15 residues. Germline CDR1 MNHNS, CDR2 SASEGT. CDR3 protein: CASSEQDRGNYGYTF. CDR3 in DNA: TGTGCCAGCAGTGAGCAGGACAGGGGGAACTATGGCTACACCTTC.

The gene calls are TRBV7-6 and TRBJ2-7; 9 bases agree with TRBD1. CDR1 is SGHVS, CDR2 FNYEAQ, per germline. This CDR3 has 14 residues. The V segment lost 3 bases and the J segment 4 bases; nucleotides outside the gene matches: 4. The CDR3 DNA reads as TGTGCCAGCAGCTTGGGACAGGGAGTATACGAGCAGTACTTC. Its protein product is CASSLGQGVYEQYF. Full variable domain (remainder filled in from reference TRBV7-6 and TRBJ2-7): GAGVSQSPRYKVTKRGQDVALRCDPISGHVSLYWYRQALGQGPEFLTYFNYEAQQDKSGLPNDRFSAERPEGSISTLTIQRTEQRDSAMYRCASSLGQGVYEQYFGPGTRLTVT.

The genes are TRBV2 and TRBJ2-4; the D is unclear. V was cut by 4 bases and J by 7 bases, with 8 bases left in between. Germline lookup yields CDR1 SNHLY and CDR2 FYNNEI. This CDR3 has 12 amino acids. The CDR3 protein is CASSGTPNIQYF. CDR3 in DNA: TGTGCCAGCAGTGGCACACCCAACATTCAGTACTTC. Full variable domain (missing parts from reference TRBV2 and TRBJ2-4): EPEVTQTPSHQVTQMGQEVILRCVPISNHLYFYWYRQILGQKVEFLVSFYNNEISEKSEIFDDQFSVERPDGSNFTLKIRSTKLEDSAMYFCASSGTPNIQYFGAGTRLSVL.

V is TRBV7-3 and J is TRBJ2-1; 7 nucleotides agree with TRBD2. V shed 5 bases, J shed 8 bases, and the junction held 15 bases outside the gene matches. The CDR3 totals 16 residues. From germline, CDR1 is SGHTA and CDR2 FQGTGA. CDR3 bases: TGTGCCAGCAGCCCCCGGGGGAGGGCAGGGAGTCATGAGCAGTTCTTC. As protein: CASSPRGRAGSHEQFF.

This CDR3 is CASALADGYTF. The DNA for the CDR3 is TGTGCTAGCGCCCTGGCTGATGGCTACACCTTC. This sequence joins TRBV12-5 and TRBJ1-2, with no clear D. From germline, CDR1 is LGHNT and CDR2 FRNRAP. The CDR3 has 11 amino acids. V lost 9 bases, J lost 6 bases, and 11 bases lay in between.

The chain combines TRBV6-1 with TRBJ1-6; tentatively, D is TRBD1 (5 bases). The CDR3 covers 15 residues. V dropped 2 bases and J dropped 4 bases, with 9 bases sitting between them. Germline CDR1 MNHNS, CDR2 SASEGT. The CDR3 protein is CASSESPGYNSPLHF. CDR3 DNA: TGTGCCAGCAGTGAATCTCCAGGGTATAATTCACCCCTCCACTTT.

V gene TRBV21-1 combines with J gene TRBJ1-5; the table calls TRBD1, which could not be checked here. TRBV21-1 is a listed pseudogene. The CDR3 length is 20 residues. CDR3: CASSTSGTGGIEGCNQPQHF. As DNA, the CDR3 is TGTGCCAGCAGCACCTCGGGGACAGGGGGCATCGAGGGTTGCAATCAGCCCCAGCATTTT.

This chain uses TRBV19 with TRBJ1-2; D remains unclear. CDR1 and CDR2 from the germline V gene are LNHDA and SQIVND (reference sequence). V was trimmed by 2 bases and J by 4 bases, leaving 11 bases between them. CDR3 length equals 14 residues. CDR3 nucleotide sequence: TGTGCCAGTAGTATATCTCTTGAGGGCTATGGCTACACCTTC. This gives the protein CASSISLEGYGYTF.

The chain has TRBV27 and TRBJ2-7; weak D call: TRBD1 (5 bases). In germline, CDR1 is MNHEY, CDR2 SMNVEV (reference sequence). The CDR3 spans 14 residues. Trimming removed 8 bases from V and 3 bases from J, with 17 bases in between. The CDR3 nucleotides read TGTGCCAGCCGATTCATGGGCAGGGACTACGAGCAGTACTTC. Protein product: CASRFMGRDYEQYF.

For the CDR3, the DNA is TGTGCCAGCAGCCCGGGGGTAACCGGGGCCAACGTCCTGACTTTC. Amino acid sequence: CASSPGVTGANVLTF. The chain carries TRBV11-2 and TRBJ2-6; weak D call: TRBD2 (6 bases). Looked up from germline, CDR1 is SGHAT and CDR2 is FQNNGV. This CDR3 comprises 15 residues. The germline V and J ends were trimmed by 5 bases and 4 bases, with 12 bases remaining between them.

The gene calls are TRBV6-5 and TRBJ2-5; TRBD1 matches 7 bases. With V trimmed by 3 bases and J by 2 bases, 9 bases remained unmatched. CDR3 size: 16 residues. Germline lookup yields CDR1 MNHEY and CDR2 SVGAGI. The CDR3 loop reads CASSYTGQRVQETQYF. The CDR3 nucleotides read TGTGCCAGCAGTTATACGGGACAGAGAGTTCAAGAGACCCAGTACTTC.

This clone is labeled as medium-sized. The chain recombines TRBV27 with TRBJ2-3, with D possibly matching TRBD1 (6 bases). Trimming stripped 8 bases from V and 4 bases from J, with 13 bases between. CDR3 length equals 13 residues. In germline, CDR1 is MNHEY, CDR2 SMNVEV (reference sequence). This CDR3 reads CASYNTGSDTQYF. The CDR3 DNA follows: TGTGCCAGCTACAATACAGGGTCAGATACGCAGTATTTT.